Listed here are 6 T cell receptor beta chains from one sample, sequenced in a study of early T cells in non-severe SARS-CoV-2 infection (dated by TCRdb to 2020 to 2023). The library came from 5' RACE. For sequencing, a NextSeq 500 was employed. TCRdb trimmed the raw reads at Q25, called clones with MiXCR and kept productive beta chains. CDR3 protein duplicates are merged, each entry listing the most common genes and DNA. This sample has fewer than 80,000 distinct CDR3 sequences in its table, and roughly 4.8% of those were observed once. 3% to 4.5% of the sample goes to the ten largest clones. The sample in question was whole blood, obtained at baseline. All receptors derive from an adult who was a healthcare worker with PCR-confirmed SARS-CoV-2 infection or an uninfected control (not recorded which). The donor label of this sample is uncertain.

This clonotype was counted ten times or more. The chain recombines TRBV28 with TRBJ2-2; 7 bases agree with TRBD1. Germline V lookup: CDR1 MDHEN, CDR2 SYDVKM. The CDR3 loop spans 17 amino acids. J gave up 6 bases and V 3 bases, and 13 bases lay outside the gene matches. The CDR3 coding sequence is TGTGCCAGCAGTTTTGAGGGGGCTGAGCGCCTCGCCGGGGAGCTGTTTTTT. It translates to CASSFEGAERLAGELFF.

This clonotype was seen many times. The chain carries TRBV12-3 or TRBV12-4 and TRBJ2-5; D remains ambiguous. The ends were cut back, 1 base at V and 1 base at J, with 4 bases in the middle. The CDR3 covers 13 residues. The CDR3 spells CASSLGGQETQYF. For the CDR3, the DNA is TGTGCCAGCAGTTTAGGCGGCCAAGAGACCCAGTACTTC.

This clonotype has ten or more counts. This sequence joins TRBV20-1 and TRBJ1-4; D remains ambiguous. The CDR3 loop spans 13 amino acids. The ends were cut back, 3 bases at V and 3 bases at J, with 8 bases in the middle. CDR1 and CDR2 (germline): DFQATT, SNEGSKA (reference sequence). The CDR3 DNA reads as TGCAGTGCTAGGAAAGGATCTAATGAAAAACTGTTTTTT. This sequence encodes CSARKGSNEKLFF.

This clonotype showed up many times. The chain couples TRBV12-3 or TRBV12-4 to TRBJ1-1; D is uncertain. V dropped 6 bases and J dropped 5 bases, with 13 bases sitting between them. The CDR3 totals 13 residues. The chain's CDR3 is CASSPSGITEAFF. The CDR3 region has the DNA TGTGCCAGCAGCCCTTCCGGGATTACTGAAGCTTTCTTT.

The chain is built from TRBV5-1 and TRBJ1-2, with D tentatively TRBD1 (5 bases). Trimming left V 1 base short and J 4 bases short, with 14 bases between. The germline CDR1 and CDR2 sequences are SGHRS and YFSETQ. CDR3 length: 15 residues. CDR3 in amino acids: CASSLQGHGTYGYTF. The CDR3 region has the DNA TGCGCCAGCAGCTTGCAAGGACACGGAACCTATGGCTACACCTTC.

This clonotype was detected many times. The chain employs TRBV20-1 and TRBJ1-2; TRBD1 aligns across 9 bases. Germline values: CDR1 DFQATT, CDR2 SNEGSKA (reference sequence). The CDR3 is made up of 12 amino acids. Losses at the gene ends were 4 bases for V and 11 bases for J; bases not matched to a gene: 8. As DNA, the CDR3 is TGCAGTGCTAAACCAGGACAGGGGATGTACACCTTC. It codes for CSAKPGQGMYTF.